These 21 T cell receptor beta chains share one sample of origin, sequenced in a study of OX40 agonist ivuxolimab in advanced cancers. The receptor library was made with the immunoSEQ multiplex PCR assay. The table was pulled from immuneACCESS by TCRdb, which kept in-frame rearrangements only. Such tables lose some clones; where checked, under half of the loss comes from unresolved V genes, and the rest has no known cause. For this sample there are tens of thousands of clones; around 83% appear just once. The top ten constitute around 0.2% of the sample. The material sequenced was CD4+ or CD8+ T cells sorted from blood, taken in a trial of the OX40 agonist ivuxolimab. The receptors were gathered from an adult with an advanced solid tumor such as melanoma, head and neck, liver or kidney cancer.

The table lists this clone with a few counts. The genes are TRBV5-1 and TRBJ2-5; 9 bases are a match to TRBD1. The CDR3 has 15 amino acids. The V gene end was trimmed by 4 bases and the J gene end by 5 bases; junction bases not matched to a gene: 9. Germline values: CDR1 SGHRS, CDR2 YFSETQ. Written as DNA, the CDR3 is TGCGCCAGCAGCCTGGAGGACAGGGGTTGGGAGACCCAGTACTTC. Amino acids: CASSLEDRGWETQYF.

This clone has just one count. The rearrangement joins TRBV27 to TRBJ2-2, with TRBD2 matching 7 bases. V lost 1 base and J lost 4; bases outside the gene matches: 9. This CDR3 contains 17 residues. Germline V gene lookup returns CDR1 MNHEY and CDR2 SMNVEV (reference sequence). The CDR3 is CASSLYVRLAATGELFF. The CDR3 region has the DNA TGTGCCAGCAGTTTATACGTACGACTAGCAGCCACCGGGGAGCTGTTTTTT.

The chain is built from TRBV6-1 and TRBJ1-1; D unresolved. This CDR3 is built from 15 residues. V lost 1 base, J lost 3 bases, and 12 bases lay in between. Germline-derived CDR1 and CDR2 are MNHNS and SASEGT. The CDR3 coding sequence is TGTGCCAGCAGTGAAGTTCTGACCCGGGACACTGAAGCTTTCTTT. Amino acids: CASSEVLTRDTEAFF.

The V gene is TRBV18, the J gene TRBJ2-7; D is tentatively TRBD1 or TRBD2 (5 bases each). The germline V gene encodes CDR1 KGHSH and CDR2 LQKENI. The CDR3 loop spans 15 amino acids. The germline V and J ends were trimmed by 5 bases and 5 bases, with 19 bases remaining between them. The CDR3 nucleotides read TGTGCCAGCTCATCCGGCTCGGGGCAGATTAACGAGCAGTACTTC. It encodes CASSSGSGQINEQYF.

This sequence joins TRBV29-1 and TRBJ1-1, with D maybe TRBD1 (5 bases). Trimming took off 7 bases at V and 1 base at J, with 13 bases between the two ends. The length of the CDR3 is 13 residues. Germline V gene lookup returns CDR1 SQVTM and CDR2 ANQGSEA. This CDR3 is CSAAAGTNTEAFF. DNA for the CDR3: TGCAGCGCCGCTGCGGGGACGAACACTGAAGCTTTCTTT.

This clone occurred once. The chain couples TRBV10-2 to TRBJ2-1, with 8 bases aligning to TRBD1. The length of the CDR3 is 15 residues. Germline V gene data show CDR1 as WSHSY and CDR2 as SAAADI. J gave up 7 bases and V 1 base, and 6 bases lay outside the gene matches. CDR3 sequence reads: CASSEFGRGRNEQFF. In DNA form, the CDR3 reads TGCGCCAGCAGTGAGTTCGGCAGGGGGCGGAATGAGCAGTTCTTC.

A remark on this clone: At one of its ends the junction is not consistent with the germline gene, which may arise from a read error. At the DNA level, this CDR3 is encoded by other sequences in the same sample as well. This sequence joins TRBV4-1 and TRBJ1-5; 10 positions agree with TRBD1. This CDR3 contains 18 residues. Germline CDR1 reads MGHRA; CDR2 reads YSYEKL. Here the CDR3 DNA reads TGCGCCAGCAGCCGGACTCAGGTCGGGACAGGGGCCAATCAGCCTCAGCATTTT. This translates into CASSRTQVGTGANQPQHF.

The chain joins TRBV18 to TRBJ2-2; weak D call: TRBD2 (5 bases). The CDR3 runs to 17 residues. Germline CDR1 KGHSH, CDR2 LQKENI. V lost 3 bases and J lost 1, with 15 bases in between. The chain's CDR3 is CASSPTYEEVNTGELFF. The CDR3 DNA reads as TGTGCCAGCTCACCCACATACGAGGAGGTGAACACCGGGGAGCTGTTTTTT. Drawing the rest from reference TRBV18 and TRBJ2-2, the complete variable domain is NAGVMQNPRHLVRRRGQEARLRCSPMKGHSHVYWYRQLPEEGLKFMVYLQKENIIDESGMPKERFSAEFPKEGPSILRIQQVVRGDSAAYFCASSPTYEEVNTGELFFGEGSRLTVL.

This sequence joins TRBV9 and TRBJ1-6; a possible D gene is TRBD1 (6 bases). The germline V gene encodes CDR1 SGDLS and CDR2 YYNGEE. CDR3 length: 14 residues. V lost 1 base and J 6 bases, leaving 8 bases between the germline ends. CDR3 amino acids: CASSVRGSNSPLHF. CDR3 nucleotide sequence: TGTGCCAGCAGCGTAAGGGGGAGTAATTCACCCCTCCACTTT.

The chain links TRBV5-1 to TRBJ2-2, with a possible D match to TRBD2 (6 bases). V dropped 0 bases and J dropped 0 bases, with 6 bases sitting between them. Germline CDR1 is SGHRS and CDR2 is YFSETQ. This CDR3 contains 15 residues. CDR3 sequence: CASSLGLANTGELFF. DNA of the CDR3: TGCGCCAGCAGCTTGGGACTAGCGAACACCGGGGAGCTGTTTTTT.

The chain carries TRBV4-2 and TRBJ2-3; a possible D gene is TRBD2 (6 bases). The CDR3 spans 16 residues. V was pared by 0 bases and J by 3 bases, with 13 bases between. Germline CDR1 LGHNA, CDR2 YNFKEQ. The CDR3 DNA sequence: TGTGCCAGCAGCCAAGAGTCGACTAGAGGGACAGATACGCAGTATTTT. This codes for CASSQESTRGTDTQYF.

In this sample, this clone turned up once. The rearrangement links TRBV5-4 to TRBJ2-7; TRBD1 is a possible D gene (6 bases). V lost 4 bases and J 4 bases, leaving 18 bases between the germline ends. From germline, CDR1 is SGHNT and CDR2 YYREEE (reference sequence). CDR3 length equals 15 residues. The CDR3 sequence: CASSAPGELSYEQYF. The CDR3 region has the DNA TGTGCCAGCAGCGCCCCAGGGGAGCTCTCATACGAGCAGTACTTC.

The genes are TRBV29-1 and TRBJ2-2, with TRBD1 as a possible D gene (6 bases). The CDR3 runs 11 residues. Trimming removed 3 bases from V and 7 bases from J, with 6 bases in between. CDR1 and CDR2 (germline): SQVTM, ANQGSEA. The CDR3 sequence: CSVDRGGELFF. The CDR3, as DNA: TGCAGCGTTGACAGGGGCGGGGAGCTGTTTTTT.

The V and J genes are TRBV6-5 and TRBJ1-6; 9 bases align to TRBD1. The CDR3 sequence is 16 residues long. Trimming removed 2 bases from V and 11 bases from J; junction bases left unmatched: 10. Germline-derived CDR1 and CDR2 are MNHEY and SVGAGI. The CDR3, as DNA: TGTGCCAGCAGTTACACCGGGACAGGGTTGGGGGCACCCCTCCACTTT. This codes for CASSYTGTGLGAPLHF.

CDR3 DNA sequence: TGTGCCAGCTCACTACAGGGCGATGCCACTGAAGCTTTCTTT. This codes for CASSLQGDATEAFF. The gene calls are TRBV18 and TRBJ1-1; possibly TRBD1 for D (6 bases). Germline V gives CDR1 KGHSH, CDR2 LQKENI. With 4 bases removed from V and 4 bases from J, the gap between germline ends came to 13 bases. This CDR3 comprises 14 residues.

V usage is TRBV5-1 and J usage is TRBJ2-3; no clear D gene. V lost 1 base to trimming and J lost 4 bases, with 13 bases between them. The germline CDR1 and CDR2 sequences are SGHRS and YFSETQ. The CDR3 covers 15 residues. The CDR3, as DNA: TGCGCCAGCAGCTTGCTTTCGGGCGTCCCAGATACGCAGTATTTT. It codes for CASSLLSGVPDTQYF.

The CDR3 loop is CASSLRQDTNEAFF. The CDR3 DNA reads TGTGCCAGCAGCCTCCGACAGGACACCAATGAAGCTTTCTTT. The gene calls are TRBV7-2 and TRBJ1-1; a weak D match, TRBD1 (6 bases). CDR3 length: 14 amino acids. The germline V gene encodes CDR1 SGHTA and CDR2 FQGNSA. The V and J ends lost 5 bases and 7 bases respectively, with 17 bases between them.

This chain connects TRBV6-5 to TRBJ1-2; D is ambiguous. Germline V gene lookup returns CDR1 MNHEY and CDR2 SVGAGI. Trimming removed 7 bases from V and 4 bases from J, with 10 bases in between. The CDR3 is 12 residues long. The CDR3 region is CASTHAGYGYTF. CDR3 DNA: TGTGCCAGCACCCACGCCGGCTATGGCTACACCTTC.

This chain joins TRBV10-3 and TRBJ2-5, with TRBD2 matching over 7 bases. The CDR3 is 13 residues long. V shed 6 bases and J 5 bases; nucleotides not matched to a gene: 6. Germline values: CDR1 ENHRY, CDR2 SYGVKD. Here the CDR3 DNA reads TGTGCCATCAGCCAGGGACTATATGAGACCCAGTACTTC. This gives the protein CAISQGLYETQYF.

This clone came up a few times. The chain uses TRBV11-2 and TRBJ1-2; a possible D gene is TRBD1 (5 bases). The V end lost 4 bases, the J end lost 7 bases, and 22 bases lay between the germline ends. Germline V gene data show CDR1 as SGHAT and CDR2 as FQNNGV. This CDR3 has 16 residues. The CDR3 coding sequence is TGTGCCAGCAGCTCGACAGCCGGGGGAAACGCACTTGGCTACACCTTC. This encodes CASSSTAGGNALGYTF.

The count of this clone is one. The chain couples TRBV5-4 to TRBJ1-1; TRBD1 agrees at 7 bases. Per germline, CDR1 SGHNT and CDR2 YYREEE (reference sequence). The CDR3 sequence is 15 residues long. Trimming removed 4 bases from V and 1 base from J; junction bases left unmatched: 7. As DNA, the CDR3 is TGTGCCAGCAGCCCACGCGGGACAGCGAACACTGAAGCTTTCTTT. The encoded protein is CASSPRGTANTEAFF.